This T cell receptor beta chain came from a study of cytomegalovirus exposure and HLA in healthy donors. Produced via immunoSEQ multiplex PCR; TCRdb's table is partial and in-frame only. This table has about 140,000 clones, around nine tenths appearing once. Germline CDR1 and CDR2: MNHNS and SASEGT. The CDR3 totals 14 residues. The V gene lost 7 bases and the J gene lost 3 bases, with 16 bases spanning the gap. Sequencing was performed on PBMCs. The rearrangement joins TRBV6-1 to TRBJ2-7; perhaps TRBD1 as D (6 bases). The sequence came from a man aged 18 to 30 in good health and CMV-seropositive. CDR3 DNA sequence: TGTGCCAGCACCTTGGACAGAAATTACTACGAGCAGTACTTC. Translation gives CASTLDRNYYEQYF.